This T cell receptor (beta chain) was obtained from a study of T cell responses to AZD1222 COVID-19 vaccine. The method was immunoSEQ multiplex PCR; TCRdb's version includes in-frame clones alone and lacks a portion of them. Counted here are approximately 150,000 clones, more than 70% occurring once; the ten biggest clones make up under 2%. The CDR3 totals 13 residues. Trimming cost V 3 bases and J 10 bases, with 15 bases left between them. Germline CDR1 SGHTA, CDR2 FQGNSA. The V call is TRBV7-2, the J call TRBJ1-1, with D unclear. The sample consisted of peripheral blood, taken 28 days after the second AZD1222 dose. This TCR was recovered from an adult who received the AZD1222 COVID-19 vaccine. The CDR3 sequence is CASSLSYGPLAFF. The DNA for the CDR3 is TGTGCCAGCAGCTTGAGTTATGGGCCGTTAGCTTTCTTT.